Shown below are 25 T cell receptor beta chains from a single sample sequenced in a study of PD-L1 blockade in urothelial cancer. Some clones are missing from TCRdb's copy, which holds only in-frame ones; the method was immunoSEQ multiplex PCR. This sample has tens of thousands of clones; more than 70% occur once, and the top ten carry roughly an eighth. As to time point: pretreatment peripheral blood. The sequences come from PBMCs, collected around atezolizumab (anti-PD-L1) treatment. All receptors come from a man in his 60s with urothelial cancer.

This chain joins TRBV5-1 and TRBJ2-2; 9 nucleotides align to TRBD1. The CDR3 has 17 residues. J lost 3 bases, V lost 7 bases, and 13 bases had no gene match. The germline CDR1 and CDR2 sequences are SGHRS and YFSETQ. The CDR3 region has the DNA TGCGCCAGCGACCCCTCGGGACAGGGATTATACACCGGGGAGCTGTTTTTT. This gives the protein CASDPSGQGLYTGELFF. The full variable domain, its missing parts supplied by reference TRBV5-1 and TRBJ2-2, is KAGVTQTPRYLIKTRGQQVTLSCSPISGHRSVSWYQQTPGQGLQFLFEYFSETQRNKGNFPGRFSGRQFSNSRSEMNVSTLELGDSALYLCASDPSGQGLYTGELFFGEGSRLTVL.

This chain connects TRBV6-5 to TRBJ1-1, with a tentative D call TRBD1 (5 bases). Germline assignment: CDR1 MNHEY and CDR2 SVGAGI. This CDR3 has 14 residues. Trimming removed 0 bases from V and 4 bases from J, with 9 bases in between. The CDR3 loop reads CASSYSSRATEAFF. Written as DNA, the CDR3 is TGTGCCAGCAGTTACTCGTCCAGGGCCACTGAAGCTTTCTTT.

The rearrangement links TRBV25-1 to TRBJ2-7; D is undetermined. The germline CDR1 and CDR2 sequences are MGHDK and SYGVNS. V lost 3 bases and J lost 6, with 9 bases in between. The CDR3 spans 12 residues. CDR3 protein: CASSDRGLEQYF. CDR3 bases: TGTGCCAGCAGTGATCGTGGCCTCGAGCAGTACTTC.

In this sample, this clone turned up once. The genes are TRBV30 and TRBJ1-6; 7 bases agree with TRBD1. Germline loops: CDR1 GTSNPN, CDR2 SVGIG (reference sequence). This CDR3 is 14 amino acids long. The trim removed 2 bases at V and 10 bases at J, leaving 8 bases unmatched. CDR3 sequence (DNA): TGTGCCTGGAGTCCCGGGACAGTTTTCTCACCCCTCCACTTT. It translates to CAWSPGTVFSPLHF.

This rearrangement joins TRBV4-1 to TRBJ1-4, with D unclear. Germline V gene data show CDR1 as MGHRA and CDR2 as YSYEKL. The CDR3 has 16 amino acids. V gave up 4 bases and J gave up 7 bases, with 19 bases separating them. CDR3 amino acids: CASSRYIASRGEKLFF. For the CDR3, the DNA is TGCGCCAGCAGCCGTTATATAGCCTCCCGGGGTGAAAAACTGTTTTTT.

The chain has TRBV5-1 and TRBJ2-7; D may be TRBD2 (6 bases). V lost 7 bases, J lost 0 bases, and 17 bases lay in between. In germline, CDR1 is SGHRS, CDR2 YFSETQ. The CDR3 covers 15 residues. The CDR3 reads CASCLGGSGSYEQYF. The CDR3 nucleotides are TGCGCCAGCTGCCTTGGGGGGTCTGGCTCCTACGAGCAGTACTTC.

This sequence joins TRBV11-3 and TRBJ2-1; TRBD1 matches at 7 bases. CDR1 is SGHNT, CDR2 YENEEA, per germline. CDR3 length equals 15 residues. The trim removed 5 bases at V and 3 bases at J, leaving 7 bases unmatched. The CDR3 is CASSAQGTVYNEQFF. The CDR3 bases are TGTGCCAGCAGCGCACAGGGGACGGTCTACAATGAGCAGTTCTTC.

The chain combines TRBV2 with TRBJ2-7, with D unresolved. Trimming left V 6 bases short and J 3 bases short, with 12 bases between. CDR3 size: 13 residues. Germline V gene lookup returns CDR1 SNHLY and CDR2 FYNNEI. The CDR3 reads CASSDTVIYEQYF. The CDR3 nucleotides are TGTGCCAGCAGCGATACAGTCATCTACGAGCAGTACTTC.

V is TRBV5-1 and J is TRBJ2-7, with D unresolved. Germline-derived CDR1 and CDR2 are SGHRS and YFSETQ. This CDR3 spans 15 amino acids. V was pared by 1 base and J by 0 bases, with 11 bases between. The CDR3 protein is CASSLPPGDSYEQYF. In DNA, the CDR3 is TGCGCCAGCAGCTTGCCTCCCGGAGACTCCTACGAGCAGTACTTC.

The rearrangement uses TRBV10-3 and TRBJ1-6; no firm D call. Germline values: CDR1 ENHRY, CDR2 SYGVKD. CDR3 length: 15 residues. Trimming removed 0 bases from V and 10 bases from J, with 13 bases in between. The CDR3 nucleotides are TGTGCCATCAGTGAGTCCCAGATTGGAGCCTCACCCCTCCACTTT. It specifies CAISESQIGASPLHF.

This chain uses TRBV29-1 with TRBJ1-2, with 7 bases that match TRBD1. Germline V gene sequence: CDR1 SQVTM, CDR2 ANQGSEA. This CDR3 is 14 amino acids long. Trimming cost V 0 bases and J 5 bases; bases outside gene matches: 6. The CDR3 coding sequence is TGCAGCGTTGAAGATCGAGGGGGCTGGTATGGCTACACCTTC. Translated, it gives CSVEDRGGWYGYTF.

The chain uses TRBV19 and TRBJ1-2; no clear D. CDR3 length: 13 residues. Germline loops: CDR1 LNHDA, CDR2 SQIVND (reference sequence). V gave up 5 bases and J gave up 1 base, with 8 bases separating them. The CDR3 is CASSHSVNYGYTF. The CDR3 DNA reads as TGTGCCAGTAGTCATTCGGTTAACTATGGCTACACCTTC.

This rearrangement joins TRBV10-1 to TRBJ1-2, with no clear D. Germline values: CDR1 WNHNN, CDR2 SYGVQD (reference sequence). The V gene lost 0 bases and the J gene lost 4 bases, with 15 bases spanning the gap. This CDR3 comprises 16 residues. CDR3 nucleotide sequence: TGCGCCAGCAGTGAGTCGAACCAGGCCAATCTCTATGGCTACACCTTC. It translates to CASSESNQANLYGYTF.

This clone was seen only a few times. This chain links TRBV2 with TRBJ1-1; no firm D call. CDR3 size: 13 residues. The germline V and J ends were trimmed by 5 bases and 5 bases, with 12 bases remaining between them. Germline-derived CDR1 and CDR2 are SNHLY and FYNNEI. The CDR3 bases are TGTGCCAGCAGTCCGGAGGTTGGGACTGAAGCTTTCTTT. Translated: CASSPEVGTEAFF.

The chain joins TRBV28 to TRBJ1-4, with a tentative D call TRBD1 (5 bases). Trimming stripped 1 base from V and 7 bases from J, with 16 bases between. Looked up from germline, CDR1 is MDHEN and CDR2 is SYDVKM. The CDR3 is made up of 16 amino acids. The CDR3 is CASSLLGVALAEKLFF. CDR3 nucleotides: TGTGCCAGCAGTTTATTGGGGGTGGCACTAGCTGAAAAACTGTTTTTT. The entire variable domain, with the rest obtained from reference TRBV28 and TRBJ1-4, is as follows: DVKVTQSSRYLVKRTGEKVFLECVQDMDHENMFWYRQDPGLGLRLIYFSYDVKMKEKGDIPEGYSVSREKKERFSLILESASTNQTSMYLCASSLLGVALAEKLFFGSGTQLSVL.

The V call is TRBV14, the J call TRBJ2-7; 7 bases agree with TRBD2. V trimming: 4 bases; J trimming: 5 bases; junction bases outside the gene matches: 14. The CDR3 extends over 16 amino acids. Germline V gives CDR1 SGHDN, CDR2 FVKESK. The CDR3 nucleotides read TGTGCCAGCAGCCGACCCTTCGGCGGGAGCGACCACGAGCAGTACTTC. Residues: CASSRPFGGSDHEQYF.

The chain uses TRBV10-3 and TRBJ2-5; 12 positions match TRBD2. The V gene end was trimmed by 6 bases and the J gene end by 4 bases; junction bases not matched to a gene: 3. CDR1 is ENHRY, CDR2 SYGVKD, per germline. The CDR3 contains 14 residues. The DNA of the CDR3 is TGTGCCATCAGCAAGACTAGCGGGAGAGAGACCCAGTACTTC. Amino acid sequence: CAISKTSGRETQYF.

V is TRBV29-1 and J is TRBJ1-3; D gene ambiguous. This CDR3 is built from 12 residues. Germline V gene lookup returns CDR1 SQVTM and CDR2 ANQGSEA. The V and J ends lost 5 bases and 9 bases respectively, with 14 bases between them. The CDR3 DNA sequence: TGCAGCGTTTTGACTTGGGGAGGCACCATATATTTT. Residues: CSVLTWGGTIYF.

The chain carries TRBV7-9 and TRBJ2-1; 10 bases align to TRBD1. Trimming at V came to 5 bases and at J to 7 bases, leaving 8 bases not matched to a gene. CDR3 length: 15 residues. CDR1 and CDR2 from the germline V gene are SEHNR and FQNEAQ (reference sequence). The CDR3 sequence: CASSPKTGGKNEQFF. Written as DNA, the CDR3 is TGTGCCAGCAGCCCCAAGACAGGGGGCAAAAATGAGCAGTTCTTC.

The chain has TRBV6-5 and TRBJ2-7; 7 nucleotides line up with TRBD1. The CDR3 contains 15 residues. In germline, CDR1 is MNHEY, CDR2 SVGAGI. V trimming: 6 bases; J trimming: 5 bases; junction bases outside the gene matches: 13. CDR3 loop: CASRDHRGYLDEQYF. As DNA, the CDR3 is TGTGCCAGCAGAGACCACAGGGGATACCTCGACGAGCAGTACTTC.

V usage is TRBV10-3 and J usage is TRBJ2-7, with 7 bases identical to TRBD1. CDR3 size: 15 residues. CDR1 is ENHRY, CDR2 SYGVKD, per germline. J gave up 0 bases and V 4 bases, and 6 bases lay outside the gene matches. The DNA for the CDR3 is TGTGCCATCAGTGGGAAACAGGGGAGCTCCTACGAGCAGTACTTC. Its protein is CAISGKQGSSYEQYF.

This rearrangement joins TRBV19 to TRBJ1-4, with TRBD1 identical over 9 bases. Per germline, CDR1 LNHDA and CDR2 SQIVND (reference sequence). After removal of 9 bases from V and 8 bases from J, the junction contained 4 bases not matched to a gene. The CDR3 contains 12 residues. CDR3 loop: CASRDREEKLFF. DNA for the CDR3: TGTGCCAGCCGGGACAGGGAGGAAAAACTGTTTTTT.

In this sample, this clone turned up once. This chain connects TRBV11-1 to TRBJ1-1; D is perhaps TRBD1 (6 bases). V was shortened by 1 base and J by 3 bases, with 9 bases between the two germline ends. Germline assignment: CDR1 SGHAT and CDR2 FQDESV (reference sequence). The CDR3 is 14 residues long. CDR3 bases: TGTGCCAGCAGCTTAGGGGCAGGGGACACTGAAGCTTTCTTT. Protein product: CASSLGAGDTEAFF.

The chain couples TRBV6-6 to TRBJ2-5, with no clear D. Trimming cost V 5 bases and J 5 bases, with 9 bases left between them. CDR1 and CDR2 from the germline V gene are MNHNY and SVGAGI (reference sequence). The CDR3 extends over 12 amino acids. CDR3 residues: CASSRSGETQYF. In DNA, the CDR3 is TGTGCCAGCAGTCGATCAGGCGAGACCCAGTACTTC.

The chain combines TRBV5-1 with TRBJ2-1; 10 nucleotides agree with TRBD1. Germline V gene sequence: CDR1 SGHRS, CDR2 YFSETQ. J gave up 5 bases and V 7 bases, and 0 bases lay outside the gene matches. CDR3 length: 12 residues. In DNA, the CDR3 is TGCGCCAGCGGACAGGGGGACAATGAGCAGTTCTTC. Protein sequence: CASGQGDNEQFF.